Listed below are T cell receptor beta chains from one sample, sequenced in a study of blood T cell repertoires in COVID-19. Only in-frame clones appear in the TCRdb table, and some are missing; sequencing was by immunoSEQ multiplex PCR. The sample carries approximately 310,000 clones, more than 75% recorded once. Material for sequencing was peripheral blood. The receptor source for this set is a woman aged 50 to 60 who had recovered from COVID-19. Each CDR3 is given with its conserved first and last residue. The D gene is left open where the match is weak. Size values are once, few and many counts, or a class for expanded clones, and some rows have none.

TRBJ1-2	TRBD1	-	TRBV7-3	TGTGCCAGCAGCCAGGGACAGGGGGAGTATGGCTACACCTTC	CASSQGQGEYGYTF
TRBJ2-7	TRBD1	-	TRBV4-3	TGCGCCAGCAGCCAGGGGACAGGCCCCGGGGGAGAGCAGTACTTC	CASSQGTGPGGEQYF
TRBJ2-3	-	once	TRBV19	TGTGCCAGTAGTTCGCCCAGCGGGTCGTACACAGATACGCAGTATTTT	CASSSPSGSYTDTQYF
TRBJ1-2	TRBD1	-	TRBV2	TGTGCCAGCAGTGAAGCGGAGGGACAGATTCTCGGAGGGAACTATGGCTACACCTTC	CASSEAEGQILGGNYGYTF
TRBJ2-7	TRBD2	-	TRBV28	TGTGCCAGCAGACCTCAAACGGGGGGGAGCTACGAGCAGTACTTC	CASRPQTGGSYEQYF
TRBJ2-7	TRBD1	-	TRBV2	TGTGCCAGCAGTCAGGACAGGGCCTACGAGCAGTACTTC	CASSQDRAYEQYF
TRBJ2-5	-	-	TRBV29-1	TGCAGCTCCCGCGGGGCTCTTGTAGAGACCCAGTACTTC	CSSRGALVETQYF
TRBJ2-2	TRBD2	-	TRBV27	TGTGCCAGCAGTCAGGGACTAGCCGGGGAGCTGTTTTTT	CASSQGLAGELFF
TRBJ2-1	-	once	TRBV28	TGTGCCAGCAGGGGTACGTCAGAGGTCCATGAGCAGTTCTTC	CASRGTSEVHEQFF
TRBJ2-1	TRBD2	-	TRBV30	TGTGCCTGGAGCGGTGGGACTAGCGGGGGGGAAGCTTACAATGAGCAGTTCTTC	CAWSGGTSGGEAYNEQFF
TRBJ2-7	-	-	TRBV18	TGTGCCAGCTCACGCGACAGAAACTCCTACGAGCAGTACTTC	CASSRDRNSYEQYF
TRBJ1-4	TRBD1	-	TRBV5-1	TGCGCCAGCAGCTTGGGACAGGGGAATGAAAAACTGTTTTTT	CASSLGQGNEKLFF
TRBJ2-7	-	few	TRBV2	TGTGCCAGCAGACGCGCAGGCTCCTACGAGCAGTACTTC	CASRRAGSYEQYF
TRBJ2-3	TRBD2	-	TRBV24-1	TGTGCCACCAGTGTGGCGGGAGGCACAGATACGCAGTATTTT	CATSVAGGTDTQYF
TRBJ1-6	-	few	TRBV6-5	TGTGCCAGCAGTTACGATCGGGATTCACCCCTCCACTTT	CASSYDRDSPLHF
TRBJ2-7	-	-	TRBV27	TGTGCCAGCAAAGAAGGCCGGGATGAGACCTACGAGCAGTACTTC	CASKEGRDETYEQYF
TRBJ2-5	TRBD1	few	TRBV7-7	TGTGCTAGCAGCCCCCGGACAGGGGGCGAGACCCAGTACTTC	CASSPRTGGETQYF
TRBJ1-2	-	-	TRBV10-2	TGCGCCAGCAGTGCGCCTCGGGATAGTAATGGCTACACCTTC	CASSAPRDSNGYTF
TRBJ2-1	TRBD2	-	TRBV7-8	TGTGCCAGTAGCGGACTAGCGGGGGCCGAAATCTCCTACAATGAGCAGTTCTTC	CASSGLAGAEISYNEQFF
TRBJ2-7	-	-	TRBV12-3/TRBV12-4	TGTGCCAGCAGTTCTGGGGCCACCTACGAGCAGTACTTC	CASSSGATYEQYF
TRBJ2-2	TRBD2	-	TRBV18	TGTGCCAGCTCACCACTAGCGGGAGGGCCGACCGGGGAGCTGTTTTTT	CASSPLAGGPTGELFF
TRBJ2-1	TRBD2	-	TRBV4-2	TGTGCCAGCAGCCAAGATTTAGAAGCGGGGGCCTACAATGAGCAGTTCTTC	CASSQDLEAGAYNEQFF